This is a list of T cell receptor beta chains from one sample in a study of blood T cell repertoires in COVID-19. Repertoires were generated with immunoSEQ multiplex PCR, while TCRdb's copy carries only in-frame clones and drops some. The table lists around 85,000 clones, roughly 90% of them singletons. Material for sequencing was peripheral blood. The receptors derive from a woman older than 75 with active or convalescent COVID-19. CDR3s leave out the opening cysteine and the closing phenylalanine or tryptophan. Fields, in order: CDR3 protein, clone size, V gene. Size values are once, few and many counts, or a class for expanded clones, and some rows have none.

CDR3 protein: ASSWSPVSGELF; clone size: -; V gene: TRBV5-1
CDR3 protein: ASSLAPDSRYYGYT; clone size: -; V gene: TRBV5-6
CDR3 protein: ASSAMGLAGTDTQY; clone size: -; V gene: TRBV9
CDR3 protein: ASSLPNRGNAIKPTGGYT; clone size: -; V gene: TRBV28
CDR3 protein: ASSQPLPTAPEAF; clone size: -; V gene: TRBV3-1/TRBV3-2
CDR3 protein: ASSTRQGNNEKLF; clone size: -; V gene: TRBV19
CDR3 protein: AWSVLGHSYEQY; clone size: -; V gene: TRBV30
CDR3 protein: ASSHLPTNEKLF; clone size: -; V gene: TRBV18
CDR3 protein: ASSYFDRGPREKLF; clone size: -; V gene: TRBV6-5
CDR3 protein: AISVGALLSPLH; clone size: -; V gene: TRBV10-3
CDR3 protein: ASSSYTADNEKLF; clone size: few; V gene: TRBV6-2/TRBV6-3
CDR3 protein: ASSTTGDNSPLH; clone size: few; V gene: TRBV27
CDR3 protein: ASSRQVSYEQY; clone size: -; V gene: TRBV6-2/TRBV6-3
CDR3 protein: ASSVTGGTFPGEQY; clone size: -; V gene: TRBV9
CDR3 protein: ASRPDRVWSPLH; clone size: -; V gene: TRBV4-3
CDR3 protein: ASSPHQTGNYGYT; clone size: -; V gene: TRBV28
CDR3 protein: ASSTRTANYEQY; clone size: -; V gene: TRBV6-6
CDR3 protein: ASKLLARTDTQY; clone size: few; V gene: TRBV21-1
CDR3 protein: ASSEGGGNTEAF; clone size: -; V gene: TRBV19
CDR3 protein: ASSLIAYEQY; clone size: -; V gene: TRBV11-1
CDR3 protein: ATKGAWNTEAF; clone size: -; V gene: TRBV2
CDR3 protein: AIRGQLNTEAF; clone size: -; V gene: TRBV27
CDR3 protein: ASSTAQETQY; clone size: -; V gene: TRBV6-5
CDR3 protein: ASSSRQGSTQPQH; clone size: -; V gene: TRBV6-5
CDR3 protein: ASSEDRVYGYT; clone size: -; V gene: TRBV19
CDR3 protein: ASRPGTGRYNYGYT; clone size: -; V gene: TRBV19
CDR3 protein: ASSEGSLNSNQPQH; clone size: few; V gene: TRBV2
CDR3 protein: ASSPFREGSNEQF; clone size: -; V gene: TRBV27
CDR3 protein: ASSAGQGALRQTQY; clone size: -; V gene: TRBV5-6
CDR3 protein: ASSPSGLGAVSGNTIY; clone size: -; V gene: TRBV28
CDR3 protein: ASRPRTSSDTQY; clone size: -; V gene: TRBV2